Here is one T cell receptor beta chain with its context. Its binding antigen is unknown. Per-base quality was not reported, and no clone a single base away is much larger than it. This record belongs to a study of glioma-infiltrating T cells after dendritic cell vaccination (dated by TCRdb to 2016 to 2017). Regarding the complete study: A cohort of 15 glioblastoma patients from Phase I and II dendritic cell vaccination trials was included, of whom 9 were newly diagnosed and 6 had recurrent disease. In glioblastoma patients vaccinated with dendritic cells, deep sequencing of TCR beta CDR3 regions served to measure the amount of tumor-infiltrating lymphocytes and to compare repertoires between tumor and blood. TCR sequencing metrics, including TIL content and tumor-blood repertoire overlap, were correlated with survival after dendritic cell vaccination. Between 2003 and 2012, patients were given autologous tumor lysate-pulsed dendritic cell vaccination. Three intradermal dendritic cell vaccine injections were administered to patients at biweekly intervals in the arm below the axilla. The vaccine was prepared from monocyte-derived dendritic cells that were cultured for more than six days with IL-4 and GM-CSF and then pulsed overnight with autologous tumor lysate. Broader findings and caveats from the paper: The TCR overlap response model with three groups was called speculative and said to need prospective validation. The cohort was small and heterogeneous, few patients had complete blood and tumor sets, and even fewer had initial-recurrent tumor pairs. Longer time to progression and overall survival after dendritic cell vaccination were predicted by higher estimated pretreatment TIL content. No direct relationship between TCR clonality and survival was found, suggesting that a diverse polyclonal response may matter.

Patients were selected on the basis of adequate residual fresh-frozen tumor tissue and more than two years of available survival data. An isocitrate dehydrogenase mutation was not carried by any of the glioblastoma patients, although molecular status was otherwise variable. PBMC were collected before vaccination, two weeks after the third vaccination, and at tumor progression if progression occurred. The Qiagen DNeasy Blood extraction Kit was used to extract genomic DNA. TCRB CDR3 regions were amplified from approximately 2 ug genomic DNA, or all available DNA if less, using the immunoSEQ assay. The multiplex PCR relied on 60 forward primers for TCR V beta segments and 13 reverse primers for J beta segments. Synthetic control templates were spiked into each sample at limiting dilution to estimate reads per starting template. The Illumina HiSeq System generated 87 bp sequencing reads. Processing in the source paper ran as follows. To remove PCR and sequencing errors, closely related sequences were merged with a nearest neighbor algorithm. TCR overlap was measured as the percentage of unique tumor TCR beta sequences also present in the same patient's peripheral blood. TCRdb carries this immuneACCESS record with in-frame sequences only. Its versions omit some clonotypes, under half of them owing to an unresolved V gene in the studies checked, with the rest unexplained. V and J calls and clone size are those listed in that table; D and trimming were worked out from the DNA. This sample has roughly 68,000 clones in its table, and 82% of those were observed once. The ten largest clones add up to around 9.6% of the sample.

Its CDR3 holds 15 amino acids, cysteine through phenylalanine. Here the CDR3 DNA is all that survives: 45 bases in frame from base 1. Cut back by 3 bases and 2 bases, the V and J ends lie 13 bases apart. Based on the germline V gene, the CDR1 and CDR2 sequences are MGHRA and YSYEKL. The sequence links TRBV4-1 to TRBJ1-1; the D gene identity is not certain. This TCR was sampled from a human donor with glioblastoma. Material: blood, obtained before dendritic cell vaccination. At the DNA level, the sequence is TGCGCCAGCAGCCAGTGGGGAGAGGGTAACACTGAAGCTTTCTTT. It translates as CASSQWGEGNTEAFF.